A single sample gave rise to the 28 T cell receptor beta chains below, sequenced in a study of cytomegalovirus exposure and HLA in healthy donors. Using immunoSEQ multiplex PCR, the repertoire was profiled, and TCRdb retains in-frame clones only, with some absent. The sample lists some 210,000 clones; roughly 84% were seen once. The source material was PBMCs. These receptors came from a woman between 18 and 30 years old in good health and CMV-seropositive.

The rearrangement uses TRBV6-4 and TRBJ2-2; 15 positions match TRBD2. There are 18 residues in the CDR3. Germline trimming cut 2 bases from V and 5 bases from J; bases unmatched to any gene: 6. Germline V lookup: CDR1 MRHNA, CDR2 SNTAGT. CDR3 sequence (DNA): TGTGCCAGCAGTGACGGACTAGCGGGAGGGCCTGAAACCGGGGAGCTGTTTTTT. Translating gives CASSDGLAGGPETGELFF.

This clone was detected once. This chain joins TRBV5-4 and TRBJ2-7, with TRBD1 as a possible D gene (9 bases). Trimming pared 3 bases from V and 2 bases from J, leaving 24 bases between. The CDR3 contains 18 residues. Germline V gene sequence: CDR1 SGHNT, CDR2 YYREEE (reference sequence). The chain's CDR3 is CASSSLPGGTGLTYEQYF. DNA of the CDR3: TGTGCCAGCAGCTCCCTCCCGGGGGGGACAGGGCTCACCTACGAGCAGTACTTC.

The J gene is TRBJ1-5, the V gene TRBV4-2; the D is unclear. The CDR3 covers 17 residues. Per germline, CDR1 LGHNA and CDR2 YNFKEQ. The V and J ends lost 1 base and 0 bases respectively, with 13 bases between them. The CDR3: CASSQAGVGVSNQPQHF. The CDR3 nucleotides are TGTGCCAGCAGCCAAGCCGGAGTCGGGGTTAGCAATCAGCCCCAGCATTTT.

V and J are TRBV29-1 and TRBJ2-2; D is ambiguous. V was clipped by 1 base and J by 0 bases, with 6 bases between them. Germline loops: CDR1 SQVTM, CDR2 ANQGSEA. The CDR3 is 14 residues long. The CDR3 DNA reads as TGCAGCGTTGAAGCCTACCCGAACACCGGGGAGCTGTTTTTT. Amino acid sequence: CSVEAYPNTGELFF.

The chain uses TRBV9 and TRBJ1-1, with a weak D call TRBD1 (6 bases). CDR1 and CDR2 from the germline V gene are SGDLS and YYNGEE. Trimming left V 0 bases short and J 9 bases short, with 9 bases between. This CDR3 has 12 amino acids. The CDR3, as DNA: TGTGCCAGCAGCGTAGAGGGGGGGCAAGCTTTCTTT. Its protein product is CASSVEGGQAFF.

This chain connects TRBV4-1 to TRBJ1-2; 12 bases fit TRBD1. After removal of 4 bases from V and 6 bases from J, the junction contained 6 bases not matched to a gene. The germline gives CDR1 MGHRA, CDR2 YSYEKL. The CDR3 consists of 15 residues. CDR3 coding DNA: TGCGCCAGCAGCCTCCGGGACAGGGGGCCGGATGGCTACACCTTC. It encodes CASSLRDRGPDGYTF.

The chain carries TRBV5-1 and TRBJ1-2; TRBD1 matches at 9 bases. The germline V gene encodes CDR1 SGHRS and CDR2 YFSETQ. The J segment lost 3 bases and the V segment lost 3 bases, leaving 3 bases of the junction unmatched. The CDR3 covers 14 residues. DNA for the CDR3: TGCGCCAGCAGCTGGACAGGGGCGGACTATGGCTACACCTTC. Its translation: CASSWTGADYGYTF.

The chain is built from TRBV28 and TRBJ2-7; 7 bases match TRBD1. J gave up 0 bases and V 6 bases, and 8 bases lay outside the gene matches. CDR1 is MDHEN, CDR2 SYDVKM, per germline. The CDR3 extends over 15 amino acids. The CDR3 region is CASSQRDSLSYEQYF. The CDR3 coding sequence is TGTGCCAGCAGCCAACGGGACAGTCTCTCCTACGAGCAGTACTTC.

V and J are TRBV5-6 and TRBJ1-3; 7 positions agree with TRBD1. CDR3 length equals 14 residues. V trimming: 4 bases; J trimming: 4 bases; junction bases outside the gene matches: 5. Germline V lookup: CDR1 SGHDT, CDR2 YYEEEE. For the CDR3, the DNA is TGTGCCAGCAGCCCAGACAGGGTGGGAAACACCATATATTTT. It specifies CASSPDRVGNTIYF.

The chain joins TRBV4-1 to TRBJ1-2; 8 bases line up with TRBD1. V was clipped by 7 bases and J by 1 base; unmatched bases: 5. Germline values: CDR1 MGHRA, CDR2 YSYEKL. The CDR3 length is 14 residues. The CDR3 coding sequence is TGCGCCAGCACAGGGGGCGCAGGTAACTATGGCTACACCTTC. It yields the protein CASTGGAGNYGYTF.

This rearrangement joins TRBV6-5 to TRBJ2-7; 12 bases line up with TRBD1. V gave up 8 bases and J gave up 7 bases; unmatched junction bases: 6. The CDR3 is 13 residues long. Germline V gene data show CDR1 as MNHEY and CDR2 as SVGAGI. This chain's CDR3 is CASLGQGAWEQYF. Here the CDR3 DNA reads TGTGCCAGCCTGGGACAGGGGGCGTGGGAGCAGTACTTC.

In this sample, this clone turned up a few times. The chain employs TRBV4-1 and TRBJ1-2; D is uncertain. The V gene lost 1 base and the J gene lost 7 bases, with 16 bases spanning the gap. Germline lookup yields CDR1 MGHRA and CDR2 YSYEKL. This CDR3 contains 15 residues. This chain's CDR3 is CASSQGEAETSGYTF. The CDR3 bases are TGCGCCAGCAGCCAAGGGGAGGCAGAGACGAGTGGCTACACCTTC.

V usage is TRBV19 and J usage is TRBJ2-2; TRBD2 agrees at 9 bases. V shed 5 bases, J shed 2 bases, and the junction held 9 bases outside the gene matches. From germline, CDR1 is LNHDA and CDR2 SQIVND (reference sequence). CDR3 length: 17 residues. The CDR3 protein is CASSPRASGINTGELFF. The CDR3 bases are TGTGCCAGTAGTCCCAGGGCTAGCGGGATTAACACCGGGGAGCTGTTTTTT.

This rearrangement joins TRBV4-1 to TRBJ1-4; no clear D gene. Trimming took off 4 bases at V and 8 bases at J, with 11 bases between the two ends. The CDR3 is 13 amino acids. Per the germline V gene, CDR1 is MGHRA and CDR2 is YSYEKL. CDR3 region: CASSPPAGEKLFF. In DNA form, the CDR3 reads TGCGCCAGCAGCCCTCCTGCGGGGGAAAAACTGTTTTTT.

The rearrangement joins TRBV15 to TRBJ1-2; maybe TRBD1 (6 bases). Germline values: CDR1 LNHNV, CDR2 YYDKDF (reference sequence). This CDR3 region has 17 residues. V was pared by 3 bases and J by 2 bases, with 19 bases between. CDR3 residues: CATSSTVQGLGNYGYTF. DNA of the CDR3: TGTGCCACCAGCAGTACCGTTCAGGGGCTGGGGAACTATGGCTACACCTTC.

This chain connects TRBV16 to TRBJ2-2, with 10 bases identical to TRBD1. The CDR3 is 17 amino acids. The V and J ends lost 0 bases and 4 bases, in that order; junction bases with no gene match: 5. In germline, CDR1 is KGHSY, CDR2 FQNENV. In nucleotides, the CDR3 is TGTGCCAGCAGCCAATCGGGGACAGGGGTGGCCACCGGGGAGCTGTTTTTT. This gives the protein CASSQSGTGVATGELFF.

The chain has TRBV27 and TRBJ2-7; tentative D call: TRBD2 (6 bases). The CDR3 has 16 amino acids. Germline V lookup: CDR1 MNHEY, CDR2 SMNVEV (reference sequence). The V gene lost 2 bases and the J gene lost 1 base, with 15 bases spanning the gap. The CDR3 region has the DNA TGTGCCAGCAGTTTAACCCGGGACTCAAAATCCTACGAGCAGTACTTC. Translating gives CASSLTRDSKSYEQYF.

The genes are TRBV2 and TRBJ1-2, with D possibly TRBD1 on 5 matching bases. Germline assignment: CDR1 SNHLY and CDR2 FYNNEI. The CDR3 length is 14 residues. Between the trimmed V and J ends, which lost 8 bases and 3 bases, there was a span of 16 bases. CDR3 in amino acids: CASGGRRGDYGYTF. CDR3 coding DNA: TGTGCCAGCGGCGGGAGGCGGGGGGACTATGGCTACACCTTC.

The J gene is TRBJ2-3, the V gene TRBV7-9; 11 bases align to TRBD2. The germline CDR1 and CDR2 sequences are SEHNR and FQNEAQ (reference sequence). The CDR3 sequence is 17 residues long. V trimming: 3 bases; J trimming: 2 bases; junction bases outside the gene matches: 7. The CDR3 bases are TGTGCCAGCAGCTTCCTACTAGCGGGAGCTAACACAGATACGCAGTATTTT. This sequence encodes CASSFLLAGANTDTQYF.

In this sample, this clone turned up a few times. The V and J genes are TRBV30 and TRBJ2-7; a possible D gene is TRBD1 (6 bases). The V and J ends lost 3 bases and 2 bases respectively, with 8 bases between them. The germline gives CDR1 GTSNPN, CDR2 SVGIG (reference sequence). The CDR3 sequence is 12 residues long. CDR3 residues: CAWRGATYEQYF. The CDR3 DNA sequence: TGTGCCTGGAGGGGGGCGACCTACGAGCAGTACTTC.

The chain recombines TRBV7-3 with TRBJ2-5; 14 bases line up with TRBD2. The germline gives CDR1 SGHTA, CDR2 FQGTGA. The V segment lost 5 bases and the J segment 4 bases; nucleotides outside the gene matches: 3. This CDR3 contains 15 residues. Here the CDR3 DNA reads TGTGCCAGCAGCCGGACTAGCGGGAGGAGAGAGACCCAGTACTTC. Protein: CASSRTSGRRETQYF.

This sequence joins TRBV27 and TRBJ2-1; D gene ambiguous. V was pared by 3 bases and J by 0 bases, with 9 bases between. Germline V gives CDR1 MNHEY, CDR2 SMNVEV (reference sequence). The CDR3 has 15 residues. CDR3 sequence: CASSFSLSSYNEQFF. CDR3 nucleotide sequence: TGTGCCAGCAGTTTCTCATTGAGCTCCTACAATGAGCAGTTCTTC.

The gene calls are TRBV2 and TRBJ2-7; D is ambiguous. This CDR3 comprises 11 residues. Trimming pared 3 bases from V and 3 bases from J, leaving 3 bases between. The V gene's germline CDR1 is SNHLY and CDR2 FYNNEI. The CDR3 DNA follows: TGTGCCAGCAGTGATTACTACGAGCAGTACTTC. This encodes CASSDYYEQYF.

This sequence joins TRBV28 and TRBJ1-2, with 7 bases matching TRBD1. The length of the CDR3 is 14 residues. Germline trimming cut 5 bases from V and 6 bases from J; bases unmatched to any gene: 9. Germline V gene data show CDR1 as MDHEN and CDR2 as SYDVKM. CDR3 amino acids: CASSHDTGVDGYTF. CDR3 coding DNA: TGTGCCAGCAGTCATGATACAGGGGTCGATGGCTACACCTTC.

The J gene is TRBJ1-2, the V gene TRBV29-1, with D possibly TRBD1 on 5 matching bases. CDR1 and CDR2 (germline): SQVTM, ANQGSEA. The CDR3 consists of 14 residues. V lost 3 bases and J lost 0, with 11 bases in between. The DNA of the CDR3 is TGCAGCGTTGACATCAGGGAAGCTAACTATGGCTACACCTTC. This translates into CSVDIREANYGYTF.

This rearrangement joins TRBV5-6 to TRBJ1-2, with no clear D. Trimming cost V 4 bases and J 8 bases, with 15 bases left between them. Germline CDR1 SGHDT, CDR2 YYEEEE. This CDR3 has 13 residues. The DNA for the CDR3 is TGTGCCAGCAGCCCCGGAGGAATCGGGGGCTACACCTTC. The encoded protein is CASSPGGIGGYTF. Variable domain in full (rest from reference TRBV5-6 and TRBJ1-2): DAGVTQSPTHLIKTRGQQVTLRCSPKSGHDTVSWYQQALGQGPQFIFQYYEEEERQRGNFPDRFSGHQFPNYSSELNVNALLLGDSALYLCASSPGGIGGYTFGSGTRLTVV.

Comment on this clone: The sample contains more than one DNA sequence encoding this CDR3. The V gene is TRBV27, the J gene TRBJ2-7; D not certain. Germline lookup yields CDR1 MNHEY and CDR2 SMNVEV (reference sequence). Trimming removed 0 bases at V and 1 base at J, with 4 bases between. The CDR3 totals 13 residues. The CDR3 DNA follows: TGTGCCAGCAGTTTATCGAGGTCCTACGAGCAGTACTTC. It yields the protein CASSLSRSYEQYF.

The V and J genes are TRBV6-5 and TRBJ1-2, with TRBD1 as a possible D gene (6 bases). CDR1 and CDR2 from the germline V gene are MNHEY and SVGAGI. The CDR3 consists of 13 residues. Trimming shortened V by 1 base and J by 6 bases, and 9 bases separated the two germline ends. CDR3 residues: CASSYYRANGYTF. As DNA, the CDR3 is TGTGCCAGCAGTTACTACAGGGCGAATGGCTACACCTTC.